A selection of T cell receptor beta chains follows, all from one sample in a study of blood T cell repertoires in COVID-19. Sequenced by immunoSEQ multiplex PCR; TCRdb stores in-frame clones only, minus some. The sample includes roughly 450,000 clones, around 90% of them seen just once. Sequencing was done on a sample of PBMCs or T cells enriched from blood (not recorded which). These receptors all stem from a man in his late teens or twenties who had recovered from COVID-19. Each CDR3 is given with its conserved first and last residue. D genes are given only for firm matches. Only part of the rows carry a size: once, few, many, or a class if the clone is expanded.

v_call: TRBV6-2/TRBV6-3
d_call: TRBD1
j_call: TRBJ1-2
clone_size: -
cdr3_nt: TGTGCCAGCAGTGGGGACAGCCGTGGCTATGGCTACACCTTC
cdr3_aa: CASSGDSRGYGYTF

v_call: TRBV9
d_call: -
j_call: TRBJ1-3
clone_size: -
cdr3_nt: TGTGCCAGCAGCCCGGAACAGGGCGGAAACACCATATATTTT
cdr3_aa: CASSPEQGGNTIYF

v_call: TRBV27
d_call: TRBD1
j_call: TRBJ1-4
clone_size: -
cdr3_nt: TGTGCCAGCAGTTTAATCTGGACAGGGGGCAATGAAAAACTGTTTTTT
cdr3_aa: CASSLIWTGGNEKLFF

v_call: TRBV12-3/TRBV12-4
d_call: -
j_call: TRBJ1-5
clone_size: -
cdr3_nt: TGTGCCAGCAGTGGGCGCCCGAATCAGCCCCAGCATTTT
cdr3_aa: CASSGRPNQPQHF

v_call: TRBV11-1
d_call: TRBD1
j_call: TRBJ1-6
clone_size: -
cdr3_nt: TGTGCCAGCAGCCGGGACAGGGGAGACTCACCCCTCCACTTT
cdr3_aa: CASSRDRGDSPLHF

v_call: TRBV7-2
d_call: TRBD1
j_call: TRBJ1-4
clone_size: -
cdr3_nt: TGTGCCAGCAGGAGACAGGGGGCCGGGAGTGAAAAACTGTTTTTT
cdr3_aa: CASRRQGAGSEKLFF

v_call: TRBV3-1/TRBV3-2
d_call: -
j_call: TRBJ2-5
clone_size: -
cdr3_nt: TGTGCCAGCAGCCAAGAAGGGAGGACCCAGTACTTC
cdr3_aa: CASSQEGRTQYF

v_call: TRBV19
d_call: -
j_call: TRBJ1-1
clone_size: once
cdr3_nt: TGTGCCAGTAGTATCGGAGCTGGCACTGAAGCTTTCTTT
cdr3_aa: CASSIGAGTEAFF

v_call: TRBV7-9
d_call: -
j_call: TRBJ2-1
clone_size: once
cdr3_nt: TGTGCCAGCAGCTTAGCGTTGGGAGCAAAGCAGTTCTTC
cdr3_aa: CASSLALGAKQFF

v_call: TRBV30
d_call: TRBD1
j_call: TRBJ1-5
clone_size: -
cdr3_nt: TGTGCCTGGAGTGGCGCCGGGACAGGGGATCAGCCCCAGCATTTT
cdr3_aa: CAWSGAGTGDQPQHF

v_call: TRBV7-9
d_call: -
j_call: TRBJ1-4
clone_size: -
cdr3_nt: TGTGCCAGCAGCTTGCTGGAACAGGCAACTAATGAAAAACTGTTTTTT
cdr3_aa: CASSLLEQATNEKLFF

v_call: TRBV30
d_call: -
j_call: TRBJ2-1
clone_size: once
cdr3_nt: TGTGCCTGGACTTACTACAATGAGCAGTTCTTC
cdr3_aa: CAWTYYNEQFF

v_call: TRBV3-1/TRBV3-2
d_call: TRBD1
j_call: TRBJ1-1
clone_size: -
cdr3_nt: TGTGCCAGCAGCCAATCGGCGACAGGGACTGAAGCTTTCTTT
cdr3_aa: CASSQSATGTEAFF

v_call: TRBV18
d_call: -
j_call: TRBJ2-5
clone_size: -
cdr3_nt: TGTGCCAGCTCACCAAGCGAGACCCAGTACTTC
cdr3_aa: CASSPSETQYF

v_call: TRBV4-1
d_call: TRBD2
j_call: TRBJ2-3
clone_size: -
cdr3_nt: TGCGCCAGCAGCCAGATAGCGGGTAGCACAGATACGCAGTATTTT
cdr3_aa: CASSQIAGSTDTQYF

v_call: TRBV27
d_call: -
j_call: TRBJ1-1
clone_size: -
cdr3_nt: TGTGCCAGCAGTCATCAAGAAATAACAGGGCCGAACACTGAAGCTTTCTTT
cdr3_aa: CASSHQEITGPNTEAFF

v_call: TRBV7-2
d_call: -
j_call: TRBJ1-5
clone_size: -
cdr3_nt: TGTGCCAGCAGCTTAGGAGTCCTAGGCAATCAGCCCCAGCATTTT
cdr3_aa: CASSLGVLGNQPQHF

v_call: TRBV3-1/TRBV3-2
d_call: -
j_call: TRBJ1-1
clone_size: -
cdr3_nt: TGTGCCAGCAGCCCACGTAGGGGCGCTGAAGCTTTCTTT
cdr3_aa: CASSPRRGAEAFF

v_call: TRBV5-1
d_call: TRBD1
j_call: TRBJ2-7
clone_size: -
cdr3_nt: TGCGCCAGCAGTTCCGACAGGGGATACGAGCAGTACTTC
cdr3_aa: CASSSDRGYEQYF

v_call: TRBV7-9
d_call: -
j_call: TRBJ1-5
clone_size: -
cdr3_nt: TGTGCCAGCTCCCTAGAGTGGTATCAGCCCCAGCATTTT
cdr3_aa: CASSLEWYQPQHF

v_call: TRBV28
d_call: TRBD1
j_call: TRBJ1-4
clone_size: few
cdr3_nt: TGTGCCAGCAGTTGGGGCATGGGGACAGTGGGCGAAAAACTGTTTTTT
cdr3_aa: CASSWGMGTVGEKLFF

v_call: TRBV7-8
d_call: -
j_call: TRBJ1-4
clone_size: -
cdr3_nt: TGTGCCAGCAGCTTAGAGAGGTCCCACCCGGGAAAACTGTTTTTT
cdr3_aa: CASSLERSHPGKLFF

v_call: TRBV28
d_call: -
j_call: TRBJ2-2
clone_size: -
cdr3_nt: TGTGCCAGCAGTTTTGGGACACTAGACACCGGGGAGCTGTTTTTT
cdr3_aa: CASSFGTLDTGELFF

v_call: TRBV19
d_call: TRBD1
j_call: TRBJ1-2
clone_size: -
cdr3_nt: TGTGCCAGTACCTCGGACAGGGCTTCGGGCTACACCTTC
cdr3_aa: CASTSDRASGYTF

v_call: TRBV3-1/TRBV3-2
d_call: -
j_call: TRBJ1-1
clone_size: -
cdr3_nt: TGTGCCAGCAGCCAAGTAATACCATCAGGGAACACTGAAGCTTTCTTT
cdr3_aa: CASSQVIPSGNTEAFF

v_call: TRBV5-1
d_call: TRBD1
j_call: TRBJ1-1
clone_size: few
cdr3_nt: TGCGCCAGCAGTGGACAGGGGGCCGGGAACACTGAAGCTTTCTTT
cdr3_aa: CASSGQGAGNTEAFF

v_call: TRBV7-3
d_call: TRBD1
j_call: TRBJ1-4
clone_size: few
cdr3_nt: TGTGCCAGCAGCACGGGACAGGGGAAAAAACTGTTTTTT
cdr3_aa: CASSTGQGKKLFF

v_call: TRBV5-1
d_call: -
j_call: TRBJ2-2
clone_size: -
cdr3_nt: TGCGCCAGCAGCAAGACAGACGCCACCGGGGAGCTGTTTTTT
cdr3_aa: CASSKTDATGELFF

v_call: TRBV9
d_call: TRBD1
j_call: TRBJ1-4
clone_size: -
cdr3_nt: TGTGCCAGCAGCGTAGGGCCAGGGGGCAATGAAAAACTGTTTTTT
cdr3_aa: CASSVGPGGNEKLFF

v_call: TRBV9
d_call: TRBD2
j_call: TRBJ2-1
clone_size: -
cdr3_nt: TGTGCCAGCAGCGTTGGGACTAGCCCGGGCAAGTTCTTC
cdr3_aa: CASSVGTSPGKFF

v_call: TRBV11-3
d_call: -
j_call: TRBJ1-1
clone_size: once
cdr3_nt: TGTGCCAGCGCCGGGGAGGACACTGAAGCTTTCTTT
cdr3_aa: CASAGEDTEAFF

v_call: TRBV28
d_call: TRBD1
j_call: TRBJ2-1
clone_size: -
cdr3_nt: TGTGCCAGCAGTTCCCCGGACAGGGGATTTACAAATGAGCAGTTCTTC
cdr3_aa: CASSSPDRGFTNEQFF

v_call: TRBV14
d_call: -
j_call: TRBJ2-1
clone_size: few
cdr3_nt: TGTGCCAGCAGCCAAGATTGGGGAGGTGGTAAGCAGTTCTTC
cdr3_aa: CASSQDWGGGKQFF

v_call: TRBV28
d_call: TRBD1
j_call: TRBJ1-2
clone_size: -
cdr3_nt: TGTGCCAGCAGTCCGCGGACAGGGCAGAACTATGGCTACACCTTC
cdr3_aa: CASSPRTGQNYGYTF

v_call: TRBV29-1
d_call: -
j_call: TRBJ1-4
clone_size: -
cdr3_nt: TGCAGCGTCACGCCGATGGGCCGAAATGAAAAACTGTTTTTT
cdr3_aa: CSVTPMGRNEKLFF

v_call: TRBV18
d_call: -
j_call: TRBJ2-5
clone_size: -
cdr3_nt: TGTGCCAGCTCACCACGCGGGATTCCAGAGACCCAGTACTTC
cdr3_aa: CASSPRGIPETQYF

v_call: TRBV27
d_call: TRBD2
j_call: TRBJ2-2
clone_size: -
cdr3_nt: TGTGCCAGCAGTTTATCCCCTGGACTAGCGCCCAGGGAGCTGTTTTTT
cdr3_aa: CASSLSPGLAPRELFF

v_call: TRBV6-6
d_call: -
j_call: TRBJ1-3
clone_size: few
cdr3_nt: TGTGCCAGCAGTCCCCGCCCGTGGGAGAGCTCTGGAAACACCATATATTTT
cdr3_aa: CASSPRPWESSGNTIYF

v_call: TRBV7-9
d_call: -
j_call: TRBJ2-7
clone_size: -
cdr3_nt: TGTGCCAGCAGCCAAGGGGCAGCCTACGAGCAGTACTTC
cdr3_aa: CASSQGAAYEQYF

v_call: TRBV7-9
d_call: -
j_call: TRBJ2-7
clone_size: -
cdr3_nt: TGTGCCAGCAGCTTAGGAGGGTCGGCCTACGAGCAGTACTTC
cdr3_aa: CASSLGGSAYEQYF

v_call: TRBV7-3
d_call: -
j_call: TRBJ2-2
clone_size: -
cdr3_nt: TGTGCCAGCAGCTCGGCCCTGGGTGGCGAGGGGCTGTTTTTT
cdr3_aa: CASSSALGGEGLFF

v_call: TRBV5-4
d_call: TRBD2
j_call: TRBJ2-3
clone_size: -
cdr3_nt: TGTGCCAGCAGCTTCCGGACTAGCGGGGGACCAGATACGCAGTATTTT
cdr3_aa: CASSFRTSGGPDTQYF

v_call: TRBV19
d_call: -
j_call: TRBJ2-6
clone_size: -
cdr3_nt: TGTGCCAGTAGTACAACAGGGACTGGGGCCAACGTCCTGACTTTC
cdr3_aa: CASSTTGTGANVLTF

v_call: TRBV3-1/TRBV3-2
d_call: TRBD1
j_call: TRBJ1-2
clone_size: -
cdr3_nt: TGTGCCAGCAGCCTAAACAGGGGGAAAGGGTATGGCTACACCTTC
cdr3_aa: CASSLNRGKGYGYTF

v_call: TRBV20-1
d_call: -
j_call: TRBJ1-2
clone_size: -
cdr3_nt: TGCAGTGCTAGTAATAGCAGGGTCTATGGCTACACCTTC
cdr3_aa: CSASNSRVYGYTF

v_call: TRBV10-3
d_call: -
j_call: TRBJ2-1
clone_size: -
cdr3_nt: TGTGCCATCAGTGTCCGGGGCTCCTACAATGAGCAGTTCTTC
cdr3_aa: CAISVRGSYNEQFF

v_call: TRBV9
d_call: TRBD1
j_call: TRBJ1-4
clone_size: -
cdr3_nt: TGTGCCAGCAGCACCTCGGACAGGGGAGGTAATGAAAAACTGTTTTTT
cdr3_aa: CASSTSDRGGNEKLFF